This TCR beta chain was profiled in a study of response to subunit inactivated influenza vaccine. Findings and caveats of the study: There was a suggestion from the authors that each seasonal influenza vaccination recruits few new T cells.

Germline CDR1 SGHVS, CDR2 FQNEAQ. The CDR3 runs 14 residues. With 5 bases removed from V and 2 bases from J, the gap between germline ends came to 13 bases. On this clonotype itself: No antigen is known for it.

TCRdb called the RT-PCR reads again in MiXCR, with one record for every CDR3 protein. The sample lists around 520,000 distinct CDR3 sequences; over 25% were seen once. This TCR came from a man between 45 and 60 years old who received an inactivated influenza vaccine. This chain links TRBV7-8 with TRBJ2-7; tentatively, D is TRBD1 (6 bases). The starting material was CD4+ T cells sorted from PBMCs, obtained 5 to 6 days after vaccination. The CDR3 sequence: CASSARDTAYEQYF. Written as DNA, the CDR3 is TGTGCCAGCAGCGCTCGGGACACCGCCTACGAGCAGTACTTC.